The 29 T cell receptor beta chains given below trace back to one sample, sequenced in a study of shared clonotypes between healthy human individuals. The data were produced by immunoSEQ multiplex PCR, yet TCRdb's version contains in-frame clones alone and is incomplete. The sample records approximately 2.1 million clones, approximately 95% being singletons. The specimen was naive CD4+ T cells from PBMCs. Specified subset: CD45RA+ positively selected. The receptors were gathered from a man between 18 and 29 years old in good health. Some clones in this sample may be carry-over from other donors' samples.

The rearrangement links TRBV5-6 to TRBJ1-6, with D perhaps matching TRBD1 (6 bases). The CDR3 spans 17 residues. The germline gives CDR1 SGHDT, CDR2 YYEEEE. V dropped 0 bases and J dropped 5 bases, with 15 bases sitting between them. The CDR3 DNA reads TGTGCCAGCAGCTTGGCGGTGAGCAGGGGAAATAATTCACCCCTCCACTTT. Translated: CASSLAVSRGNNSPLHF.

V and J are TRBV6-1 and TRBJ1-3; D might be TRBD1 (5 bases). There are 16 residues in the CDR3. Germline assignment: CDR1 MNHNS and CDR2 SASEGT. V was cut by 1 base and J by 9 bases, with 19 bases left in between. CDR3 DNA sequence: TGTGCCAGCAGTGAAGGGAGGTGGCTTCCGGGGGGCACCATATATTTT. Its protein product is CASSEGRWLPGGTIYF.

CDR3 sequence (DNA): TGCGCCAGCATCGAGGACCCAAACGGGGGGGAGCAGTACTTC. Protein: CASIEDPNGGEQYF. The J gene is TRBJ2-7, the V gene TRBV10-2, with 7 bases aligning to TRBD2. The CDR3 is 14 amino acids. Germline V gene data show CDR1 as WSHSY and CDR2 as SAAADI. The ends lost 7 bases at V and 7 bases at J; junction bases unmatched: 13.

The CDR3 nucleotides read TGCAGCGTTTCCTTAGGGAGCAATCAGCCCCAGCATTTT. Its translation: CSVSLGSNQPQHF. J is TRBJ1-5 and V is TRBV29-1, with no clear D. The CDR3 loop spans 13 amino acids. Trimming cost V 5 bases and J 1 base, with 9 bases left between them. Looked up from germline, CDR1 is SQVTM and CDR2 is ANQGSEA. Looking up the rest from reference TRBV29-1 and TRBJ1-5 gives the full variable domain: SAVISQKPSRDICQRGTSLTIQCQVDSQVTMMFWYRQQPGQSLTLIATANQGSEATYESGFVIDKFPISRPNLTFSTLTVSNMSPEDSSIYLCSVSLGSNQPQHFGDGTRLSIL.

Only one count was recorded for this clone. The chain links TRBV28 to TRBJ1-5; D gene ambiguous. Germline CDR1 reads MDHEN; CDR2 reads SYDVKM. The V end lost 6 bases, the J end lost 3 bases, and 18 bases lay between the germline ends. This CDR3 is 16 amino acids long. The CDR3 bases are TGTGCCAGCAGAGATGTAACCGGGTTTAACAATCAGCCCCAGCATTTT. Protein: CASRDVTGFNNQPQHF. Full variable domain (outside the CDR3, taken from reference TRBV28 and TRBJ1-5): DVKVTQSSRYLVKRTGEKVFLECVQDMDHENMFWYRQDPGLGLRLIYFSYDVKMKEKGDIPEGYSVSREKKERFSLILESASTNQTSMYLCASRDVTGFNNQPQHFGDGTRLSIL.

The rearrangement links TRBV5-4 to TRBJ2-5; 11 nucleotides line up with TRBD1. Germline V gene sequence: CDR1 SGHNT, CDR2 YYREEE (reference sequence). The CDR3 sequence is 15 residues long. After removal of 3 bases from V and 5 bases from J, the junction contained 6 bases not matched to a gene. The CDR3 reads CASSSRTGGDETQYF. CDR3 DNA: TGTGCCAGCAGCTCCCGGACAGGGGGCGATGAGACCCAGTACTTC. Combining the CDR3 with reference TRBV5-4 and TRBJ2-5 gives the whole variable domain ETGVTQSPTHLIKTRGQQVTLRCSSQSGHNTVSWYQQALGQGPQFIFQYYREEENGRGNFPPRFSGLQFPNYSSELNVNALELDDSALYLCASSSRTGGDETQYFGPGTRLLVL.

CDR3 sequence: CASSSDGVDEQFF. CDR3 sequence (DNA): TGCGCCAGCAGCTCCGACGGGGTCGATGAGCAGTTCTTC. This chain links TRBV5-1 with TRBJ2-1; weak D call: TRBD2 (5 bases). The V end lost 3 bases, the J end lost 8 bases, and 12 bases lay between the germline ends. Germline assignment: CDR1 SGHRS and CDR2 YFSETQ. The CDR3 covers 13 residues.

The genes are TRBV7-3 and TRBJ2-7; D perhaps matches TRBD2 (6 bases). Germline V gene sequence: CDR1 SGHTA, CDR2 FQGTGA. Trimming took off 4 bases at V and 6 bases at J, with 13 bases between the two ends. The CDR3 loop spans 13 amino acids. The CDR3 sequence is CASSSVTSSEQYF. In DNA form, the CDR3 reads TGTGCCAGCAGCTCGGTGACTAGTAGCGAGCAGTACTTC.

The rearrangement joins TRBV18 to TRBJ2-7, with 13 nucleotides matching TRBD2. CDR1 and CDR2 from the germline V gene are KGHSH and LQKENI. The CDR3 extends over 14 amino acids. V lost 4 bases to trimming and J lost 6 bases; unmatched junction nucleotides: 3. CDR3 bases: TGTGCCAGCTCACTCGGACTAGCGGGAGTCGAGCAGTACTTC. Translation gives CASSLGLAGVEQYF.

This sequence joins TRBV27 and TRBJ1-5; D possibly corresponds to TRBD1 (6 bases). The germline CDR1 and CDR2 sequences are MNHEY and SMNVEV (reference sequence). The CDR3 runs 16 residues. Trimming pared 10 bases from V and 0 bases from J, leaving 19 bases between. CDR3 protein: CATLLQGITSNQPQHF. The CDR3 bases are TGTGCCACCTTACTACAGGGTATCACTAGCAATCAGCCCCAGCATTTT.

This chain links TRBV18 with TRBJ2-1; D gene unclear. Per the germline V gene, CDR1 is KGHSH and CDR2 is LQKENI. The length of the CDR3 is 14 residues. The V end was cut by 3 bases, the J end by 10 bases, with 16 bases between. For the CDR3, the DNA is TGTGCCAGCTCACCTGCGACTTCTGGTTGGGAGCAGTTCTTC. Protein sequence: CASSPATSGWEQFF.

The rearrangement joins TRBV7-9 to TRBJ2-7; no clear D. The CDR3 contains 14 residues. Germline CDR1 reads SEHNR; CDR2 reads FQNEAQ (reference sequence). V lost 3 bases and J 3 bases, leaving 12 bases between the germline ends. The CDR3 is CASSFATIGYEQYF. The CDR3 nucleotides read TGTGCCAGCAGCTTTGCGACGATAGGCTACGAGCAGTACTTC. The complete variable domain, with remaining parts taken from reference TRBV7-9 and TRBJ2-7, reads DTGVSQNPRHKITKRGQNVTFRCDPISEHNRLYWYRQTLGQGPEFLTYFQNEAQLEKSRLLSDRFSAERPKGSFSTLEIQRTEQGDSAMYLCASSFATIGYEQYFGPGTRLTVT.

The chain joins TRBV6-1 to TRBJ1-2, with TRBD1 identical over 8 bases. CDR3 length: 13 residues. CDR1 is MNHNS and CDR2 is SASEGT in the germline V gene. V was clipped by 10 bases and J by 8 bases; unmatched bases: 12. The DNA for the CDR3 is TGTGCCATCACCGGACAGGGATTTTTAGGCTACACCTTC. Protein product: CAITGQGFLGYTF.

The V call is TRBV5-1, the J call TRBJ1-2; D uncertain. Trimming cost V 0 bases and J 2 bases, with 11 bases left between them. The CDR3 runs 15 residues. Per germline, CDR1 SGHRS and CDR2 YFSETQ. The CDR3: CASSLEEGLNYGYTF. CDR3 DNA sequence: TGCGCCAGCAGCTTGGAGGAGGGCTTGAACTATGGCTACACCTTC.

The V and J genes are TRBV5-6 and TRBJ2-7; unclear D gene. Trimming took 5 bases from V and 2 from J, leaving 11 bases between them. This CDR3 is 13 amino acids long. Germline V CDR1 and CDR2: SGHDT, YYEEEE. The CDR3 DNA is TGTGCCAGCAGGTCCCACAGTACCTACGAGCAGTACTTC. Amino acids: CASRSHSTYEQYF.

This chain links TRBV5-4 with TRBJ1-5; D perhaps matches TRBD1 (5 bases). The CDR3 loop spans 15 amino acids. Trimming removed 1 base at V and 5 bases at J, with 13 bases between. Germline V CDR1 and CDR2: SGHNT, YYREEE (reference sequence). CDR3 amino acids: CASSLRGGEYQPQHF. CDR3 DNA sequence: TGTGCCAGCAGCTTGCGGGGAGGGGAATATCAGCCCCAGCATTTT.

Only one count was recorded for this clone. This rearrangement joins TRBV28 to TRBJ2-7; no definite D call. CDR3 length: 12 amino acids. Germline V CDR1 and CDR2: MDHEN, SYDVKM. V shed 3 bases and J shed 3 bases, with 6 bases lying between them. The CDR3 here is CASSLTHYEQYF. The CDR3 DNA sequence: TGTGCCAGCAGTTTGACACACTACGAGCAGTACTTC.

Written as DNA, the CDR3 is TGTGCCAGCAGCCCGGACCAACCCGGGGAGCTGTTTTTT. Translating gives CASSPDQPGELFF. The chain employs TRBV5-4 and TRBJ2-2, with unresolved D. Trimming cost V 4 bases and J 6 bases, with 10 bases left between them. The CDR3 contains 13 residues. Germline loops: CDR1 SGHNT, CDR2 YYREEE (reference sequence).

The gene calls are TRBV18 and TRBJ2-1; no clear D. Germline CDR1 is KGHSH and CDR2 is LQKENI. CDR3 length: 16 amino acids. V shed 2 bases and J shed 7 bases, with 18 bases lying between them. The CDR3 nucleotides are TGTGCCAGCTCACCAATTCAGTGGGGTATTGGGAATGAGCAGTTCTTC. Its translation: CASSPIQWGIGNEQFF.

In its sample, this clone was seen once. The chain couples TRBV19 to TRBJ2-2, with D hard to call. Trimming pared 2 bases from V and 4 bases from J, leaving 8 bases between. The CDR3 spans 14 residues. Germline V gene data show CDR1 as LNHDA and CDR2 as SQIVND (reference sequence). The CDR3 DNA reads TGTGCCAGTAGTATACCCCAGACCACCGGGGAGCTGTTTTTT. Amino acids: CASSIPQTTGELFF.

V gene TRBV28 combines with J gene TRBJ2-7; the D gene is possibly TRBD2 (6 bases). CDR1 is MDHEN, CDR2 SYDVKM, per germline. This CDR3 has 14 amino acids. The V and J ends lost 2 bases and 2 bases respectively, with 10 bases between them. The CDR3 here is CASSLLRDPYEQYF. CDR3 nucleotides: TGTGCCAGCAGTTTACTGCGGGACCCCTACGAGCAGTACTTC. Full variable domain (outside the CDR3, taken from reference TRBV28 and TRBJ2-7): DVKVTQSSRYLVKRTGEKVFLECVQDMDHENMFWYRQDPGLGLRLIYFSYDVKMKEKGDIPEGYSVSREKKERFSLILESASTNQTSMYLCASSLLRDPYEQYFGPGTRLTVT.

This clone was seen only once. The chain employs TRBV11-2 and TRBJ2-7; D is unresolved. In germline, CDR1 is SGHAT, CDR2 FQNNGV. Between the trimmed V and J ends, which lost 8 bases and 6 bases, there was a span of 8 bases. There are 10 residues in the CDR3. The CDR3 coding sequence is TGTGCCAGCTCCTTAACCGAGCAGTACTTC. Its translation is CASSLTEQYF.

The gene calls are TRBV7-6 and TRBJ2-3; 12 bases line up with TRBD2. Unmatched junction bases numbered 6, after V lost 1 base and J lost 4 bases. Germline assignment: CDR1 SGHVS and CDR2 FNYEAQ. The length of the CDR3 is 17 residues. CDR3 nucleotide sequence: TGTGCCAGCAGCTTAGGGCCGACTAGCGGGAGTGCAGATACGCAGTATTTT. This gives the protein CASSLGPTSGSADTQYF.

This chain uses TRBV28 with TRBJ1-5; tentative D call: TRBD1 (5 bases). The CDR3 spans 13 residues. Germline assignment: CDR1 MDHEN and CDR2 SYDVKM. Trimming removed 7 bases at V and 5 bases at J, with 12 bases between. This CDR3 reads CASNDPGHQPQHF. For the CDR3, the DNA is TGTGCCAGCAACGATCCGGGACATCAGCCCCAGCATTTT.

This chain uses TRBV5-1 with TRBJ2-1, with 9 positions matching TRBD2. Germline CDR1 is SGHRS and CDR2 is YFSETQ. The CDR3 runs to 16 residues. With V trimmed by 0 bases and J by 4 bases, 5 bases remained unmatched. The CDR3 loop is CASSLDAGGGYNEQFF. CDR3 coding DNA: TGCGCCAGCAGCTTGGATGCGGGAGGGGGGTACAATGAGCAGTTCTTC. Looking up the rest from reference TRBV5-1 and TRBJ2-1 gives the full variable domain: KAGVTQTPRYLIKTRGQQVTLSCSPISGHRSVSWYQQTPGQGLQFLFEYFSETQRNKGNFPGRFSGRQFSNSRSEMNVSTLELGDSALYLCASSLDAGGGYNEQFFGPGTRLTVL.

The chain links TRBV11-2 to TRBJ2-1, with 7 bases fitting TRBD1. Germline V gives CDR1 SGHAT, CDR2 FQNNGV. V dropped 3 bases and J dropped 5; count of bases not matched to a gene: 10. This CDR3 spans 16 amino acids. CDR3 nucleotide sequence: TGTGCCAGCAGCTTTTTCATCGGACAGGCCAACAATGAGCAGTTCTTC. The encoded protein is CASSFFIGQANNEQFF.

The V gene is TRBV5-5, the J gene TRBJ2-7, with D perhaps given as TRBD1 or TRBD2 (5 bases each). Germline CDR1 SGHKS, CDR2 YYEKEE (reference sequence). V shed 0 bases and J shed 0 bases, with 10 bases lying between them. CDR3 length: 15 residues. CDR3 region: CASSLAQGPSYEQYF. The CDR3 bases are TGTGCCAGCAGCTTGGCCCAGGGACCCTCCTACGAGCAGTACTTC.

This clone was recorded once. The J gene is TRBJ1-5, the V gene TRBV5-1; D is perhaps TRBD1 (5 bases). Germline lookup yields CDR1 SGHRS and CDR2 YFSETQ. The CDR3 is made up of 16 amino acids. V lost 4 bases and J 5 bases, leaving 19 bases between the germline ends. This chain's CDR3 is CASSPNSAGTDQPQHF. The CDR3 DNA reads TGCGCCAGCAGCCCCAATTCCGCGGGGACGGATCAGCCCCAGCATTTT.

The chain links TRBV30 to TRBJ2-1; perhaps TRBD1 as D (6 bases). V was cut by 4 bases and J by 9 bases, with 16 bases left in between. Germline V gene data show CDR1 as GTSNPN and CDR2 as SVGIG (reference sequence). The CDR3 sequence is 13 residues long. CDR3 DNA sequence: TGTGCCTGGACAGGGGTGGTACAGGGTGAGCAGTTCTTC. Translating it yields CAWTGVVQGEQFF.